Listed below are T cell receptor beta chains from one sample, sequenced in a study of blood T cell repertoires in COVID-19. Here immunoSEQ multiplex PCR was the method, and the copy in TCRdb shows in-frame clones only, minus some. The repertoire has about 210,000 clones, more than 80% of them found once; the top ten carry under 10%. Source material: peripheral blood. These receptors originate from a woman older than 75 with COVID-19, enrolled during active disease. The CDR3 runs from the conserved cysteine through the conserved F or W. D genes are given only for firm matches. Not all rows give a size; the values are once, few, many and, for expanded clones, a class.

D gene	clone size	J gene	V gene	CDR3 protein	CDR3 DNA
NA	NA	TRBJ2-1	TRBV5-1	CASNRMLEDEQFF	TGCGCCAGCAACCGAATGCTGGAGGATGAGCAGTTCTTC
NA	NA	TRBJ1-2	TRBV28	CASSLTGNYGYTF	TGTGCCAGCAGTTTAACAGGGAACTATGGCTACACCTTC
NA	once	TRBJ2-7	TRBV2	CASSKEGHQDEQYF	TGTGCCAGCAGTAAGGAGGGCCATCAAGACGAGCAGTACTTC
NA	NA	TRBJ1-2	TRBV29-1	CSVDSRGGDGYTF	TGCAGCGTCGACTCCAGGGGTGGGGATGGCTACACCTTC
TRBD1	NA	TRBJ1-2	TRBV28	CASRSPGQGPYGYTF	TGTGCCAGCAGATCACCGGGACAGGGACCATATGGCTACACCTTC
NA	NA	TRBJ2-4	TRBV5-1	CASSPHLQSGIQYF	TGCGCCAGCAGCCCGCATTTACAGAGCGGCATTCAGTACTTC
TRBD1	NA	TRBJ1-5	TRBV5-8	CASSWTGGSNQPQHF	TGTGCCAGCAGCTGGACAGGGGGTAGCAATCAGCCCCAGCATTTT
TRBD1	NA	TRBJ1-1	TRBV9	CASSVDPGGMNTEAFF	TGTGCCAGCAGCGTAGACCCAGGGGGGATGAACACTGAAGCTTTCTTT
TRBD2	NA	TRBJ2-7	TRBV19	CATPGQGGLTYEQYF	TGTGCCACACCAGGCCAGGGAGGGTTGACCTACGAGCAGTACTTC
NA	NA	TRBJ2-7	TRBV3-1/TRBV3-2	CASSQNGVYEQYF	TGTGCCAGCAGCCAAAACGGGGTCTACGAGCAGTACTTC
NA	NA	TRBJ1-2	TRBV18	CASSPPGRTDLNYGYTF	TGTGCCAGCTCACCACCGGGGCGGACAGACCTCAACTATGGCTACACCTTC
NA	NA	TRBJ2-1	TRBV11-2	CASSLTGYNEQFF	TGTGCCAGCAGCTTAACCGGGTACAATGAGCAGTTCTTC
TRBD1	NA	TRBJ1-2	TRBV27	CASSLNRGQSGYTF	TGTGCCAGCAGTTTAAACAGGGGGCAGAGTGGCTACACCTTC
NA	NA	TRBJ1-6	TRBV6-5	CASTQGRVADSPLHF	TGTGCCAGCACCCAGGGTAGAGTTGCTGATTCACCCCTCCACTTT
TRBD1	NA	TRBJ2-7	TRBV3-1/TRBV3-2	CASSRTGGYYEQYF	TGTGCCAGCAGTCGGACAGGGGGATACTACGAGCAGTACTTC
TRBD1	NA	TRBJ1-2	TRBV5-1	CASSFETGVGYTF	TGCGCCAGCAGCTTTGAAACAGGGGTTGGCTACACCTTC
NA	NA	TRBJ2-7	TRBV15	CATSPGAITYEQYF	TGTGCCACCAGTCCAGGGGCGATCACCTACGAGCAGTACTTC
NA	NA	TRBJ1-2	TRBV19	CASSGALRGYTF	TGTGCCAGTAGTGGGGCGCTTCGGGGCTACACCTTC
NA	NA	TRBJ1-3	TRBV13	CASSLVTAGNTIYF	TGTGCCAGCAGCTTAGTGACAGCTGGAAACACCATATATTTT
NA	NA	TRBJ2-2	TRBV7-2	CASSLPGVTGELFF	TGTGCCAGCAGCTTACCAGGGGTCACCGGGGAGCTGTTTTTT
TRBD1	NA	TRBJ1-2	TRBV6-5	CASSPSTGGNYGYTF	TGTGCCAGCAGTCCATCGACAGGGGGCAACTATGGCTACACCTTC
NA	NA	TRBJ1-6	TRBV7-9	CASSLGDTYSPLHF	TGTGCCAGCAGCTTAGGGGACACGTATTCACCCCTCCACTTT
NA	NA	TRBJ1-6	TRBV5-8	CASSLVMIGVNSPLHF	TGTGCCAGCAGCTTGGTTATGATAGGGGTGAATTCACCCCTCCACTTT
TRBD1	NA	TRBJ2-3	TRBV5-1	CASSEPGQGSDTQYF	TGCGCCAGCTCCGAGCCGGGACAGGGTTCAGATACGCAGTATTTT
TRBD2	NA	TRBJ2-5	TRBV7-3	CASSLSGSETQYF	TGTGCCAGCAGCTTAAGCGGGAGTGAGACCCAGTACTTC
NA	NA	TRBJ1-1	TRBV2	CATSAGRNTEAFF	TGTGCCACCTCGGCGGGGCGGAACACTGAAGCTTTCTTT
NA	NA	TRBJ1-1	TRBV18	CASSPGVGGPNTEAFF	TGTGCCAGCTCACCCGGGGTGGGGGGACCGAACACTGAAGCTTTCTTT
NA	NA	TRBJ2-5	TRBV6-5	CASKWTDQETQYF	TGTGCCAGCAAATGGACAGACCAAGAGACCCAGTACTTC
NA	NA	TRBJ2-5	TRBV7-7	CASSATSTRGTQYF	TGTGCTAGCAGCGCTACTAGCACCCGAGGGACCCAGTACTTC
NA	once	TRBJ1-5	TRBV2	CASSAGGEAISNQPQHF	TGTGCCAGCAGTGCGGGCGGGGAGGCTATTAGCAATCAGCCCCAGCATTTT
NA	NA	TRBJ2-1	TRBV27	CASTRGASGWDNEQFF	TGTGCCAGCACCCGGGGGGCTAGTGGTTGGGACAATGAGCAGTTCTTC